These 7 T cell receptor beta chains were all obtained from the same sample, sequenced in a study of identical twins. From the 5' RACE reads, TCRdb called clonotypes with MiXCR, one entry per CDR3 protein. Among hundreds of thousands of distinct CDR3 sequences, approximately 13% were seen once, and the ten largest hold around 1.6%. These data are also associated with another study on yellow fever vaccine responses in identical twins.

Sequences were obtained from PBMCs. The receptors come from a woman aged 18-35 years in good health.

CDR3 nucleotide sequence: TGTGCCAGCAGCGGGAGGGGCACCCAAGAGACCCAGTACTTC. The encoded protein is CASSGRGTQETQYF. The chain has TRBV6-2 or TRBV6-3 and TRBJ2-5; 8 bases fit TRBD2. CDR1 is MNHEY and CDR2 is SVGEGT in the germline V gene. This CDR3 comprises 14 residues. With 6 bases clipped from V and 1 base from J, the junction kept 4 bases outside the gene matches.

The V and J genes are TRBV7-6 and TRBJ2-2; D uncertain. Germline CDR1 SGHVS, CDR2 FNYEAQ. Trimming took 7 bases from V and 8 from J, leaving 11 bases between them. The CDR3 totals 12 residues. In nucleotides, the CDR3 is TGTGCCAGCACCCTGGCTGGGGGGGAGCTGTTTTTT. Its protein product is CASTLAGGELFF.

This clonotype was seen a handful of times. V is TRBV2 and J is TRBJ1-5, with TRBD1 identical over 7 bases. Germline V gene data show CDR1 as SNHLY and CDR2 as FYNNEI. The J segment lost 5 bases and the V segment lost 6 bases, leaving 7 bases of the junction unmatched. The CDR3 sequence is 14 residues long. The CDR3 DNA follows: TGTGCCAGCAGGGCCGGGACAGATTATCAGCCCCAGCATTTT. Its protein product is CASRAGTDYQPQHF.

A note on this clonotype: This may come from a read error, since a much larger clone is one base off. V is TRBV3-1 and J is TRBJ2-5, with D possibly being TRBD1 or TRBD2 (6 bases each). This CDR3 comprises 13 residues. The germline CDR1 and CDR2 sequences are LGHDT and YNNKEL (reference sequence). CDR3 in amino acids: CASKQRGVETQNF. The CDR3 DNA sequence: TGTGCCAGCAAACAAAGGGGGGTTGAGACCCAGAACTTC.

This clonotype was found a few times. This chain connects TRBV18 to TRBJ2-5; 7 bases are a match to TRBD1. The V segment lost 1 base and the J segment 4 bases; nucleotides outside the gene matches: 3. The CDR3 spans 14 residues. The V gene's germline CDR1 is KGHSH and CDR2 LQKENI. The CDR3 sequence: CASSPQGAGETQYF. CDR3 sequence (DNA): TGTGCCAGCTCACCACAGGGGGCCGGAGAGACCCAGTACTTC. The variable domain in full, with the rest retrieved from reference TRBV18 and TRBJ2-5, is NAGVMQNPRHLVRRRGQEARLRCSPMKGHSHVYWYRQLPEEGLKFMVYLQKENIIDESGMPKERFSAEFPKEGPSILRIQQVVRGDSAAYFCASSPQGAGETQYFGPGTRLLVL.

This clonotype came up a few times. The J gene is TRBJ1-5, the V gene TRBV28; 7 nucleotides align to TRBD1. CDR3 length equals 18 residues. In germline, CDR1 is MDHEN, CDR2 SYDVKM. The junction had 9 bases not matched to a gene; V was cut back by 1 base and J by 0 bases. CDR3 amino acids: CASSLLFETGYSNQPQHF. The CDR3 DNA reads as TGTGCCAGCAGTTTATTATTCGAGACAGGGTATAGCAATCAGCCCCAGCATTTT.

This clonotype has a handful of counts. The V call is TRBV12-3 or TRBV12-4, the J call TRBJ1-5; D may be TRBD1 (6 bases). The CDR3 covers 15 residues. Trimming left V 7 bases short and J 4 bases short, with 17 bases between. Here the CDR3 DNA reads TGTGCCAGCACCTCCCAGGGCAGGGGTAATCAGCCCCAGCATTTT. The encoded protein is CASTSQGRGNQPQHF.